The following is a TCR beta chain sequence with its context. CDR3 length equals 15 residues. V was pared by 0 bases and J by 2 bases, with 3 bases of the junction left unmatched. CDR1 and CDR2 from the germline V gene are SNHLY and FYNNEI. In the original analysis: How many nucleated cells were present was estimated from reference gene primer amplification. TCRdb's copy holds only in-frame clones and misses some; the assay was immunoSEQ multiplex PCR. D and trimming come from the DNA, and the V and J calls and clone size come from that table. The table records 150,000 to 250,000 clones, 82% of them present only once. All enrollees were roughly 18 to 95 years old and from roughly 22 US areas. Recovery among Cohort 3 donors was established by two negative PCRs, clearance, or symptom resolution. The data originate from a study of blood T cell repertoires in COVID-19. Study context: Nucleic acid was either cDNA or gDNA, and it came from T cells, B-cell-depleted T cells, or PBMCs.

Sequencing was performed on PBMCs or T cells enriched from blood (not recorded which). The chain recombines TRBV2 with TRBJ2-5, with 7 bases matching TRBD1. The sequence came from a middle-aged man who had recovered from COVID-19. The CDR3 loop is CASSEAQGQQETQYF. The CDR3 DNA reads as TGTGCCAGCAGTGAAGCCCAGGGACAGCAAGAGACCCAGTACTTC.